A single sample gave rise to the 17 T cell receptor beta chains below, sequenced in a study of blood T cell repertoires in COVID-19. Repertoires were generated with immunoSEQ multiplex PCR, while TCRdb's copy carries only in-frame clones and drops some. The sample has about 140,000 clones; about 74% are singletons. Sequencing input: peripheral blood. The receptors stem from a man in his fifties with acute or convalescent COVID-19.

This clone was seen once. CDR3 amino acids: CASSTDRDNLYSNQPQHF. CDR3 DNA: TGTGCCAGCTCCACCGACCGGGACAACCTCTATAGCAATCAGCCCCAGCATTTT. The chain employs TRBV2 and TRBJ1-5; TRBD1 is a possible D gene (6 bases). CDR3 size: 18 residues. Trimming shortened V by 8 bases and J by 0 bases, and 23 bases separated the two germline ends. CDR1 and CDR2 (germline): SNHLY, FYNNEI. Complete variable domain (other parts from reference TRBV2 and TRBJ1-5): EPEVTQTPSHQVTQMGQEVILRCVPISNHLYFYWYRQILGQKVEFLVSFYNNEISEKSEIFDDQFSVERPDGSNFTLKIRSTKLEDSAMYFCASSTDRDNLYSNQPQHFGDGTRLSIL.

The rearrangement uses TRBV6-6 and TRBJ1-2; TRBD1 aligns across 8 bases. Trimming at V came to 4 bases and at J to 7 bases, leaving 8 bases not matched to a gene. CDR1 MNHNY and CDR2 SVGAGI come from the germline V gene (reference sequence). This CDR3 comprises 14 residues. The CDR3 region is CASSLTGTGGGYTF. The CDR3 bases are TGTGCCAGCAGTTTAACCGGGACAGGAGGTGGCTACACCTTC.

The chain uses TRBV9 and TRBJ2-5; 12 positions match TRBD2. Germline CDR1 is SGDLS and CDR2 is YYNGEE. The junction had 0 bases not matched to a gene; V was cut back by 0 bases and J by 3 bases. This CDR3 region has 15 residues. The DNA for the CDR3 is TGTGCCAGCAGCGTAGGACTAGCGGGGGAAGAGACCCAGTACTTC. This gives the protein CASSVGLAGEETQYF.

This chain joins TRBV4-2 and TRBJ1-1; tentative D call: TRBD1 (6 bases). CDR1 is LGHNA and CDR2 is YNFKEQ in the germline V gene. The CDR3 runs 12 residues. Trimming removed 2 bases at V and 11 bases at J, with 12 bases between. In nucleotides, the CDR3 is TGTGCCAGCAGCCAAACAGGGACGGAGGCTTTCTTT. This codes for CASSQTGTEAFF.

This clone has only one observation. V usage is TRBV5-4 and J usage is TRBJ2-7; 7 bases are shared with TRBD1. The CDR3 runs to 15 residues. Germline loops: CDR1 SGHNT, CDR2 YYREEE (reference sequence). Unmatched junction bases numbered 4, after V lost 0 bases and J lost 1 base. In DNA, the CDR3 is TGTGCCAGCAGCTTGGGGGGACAGTTATCCTACGAGCAGTACTTC. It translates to CASSLGGQLSYEQYF.

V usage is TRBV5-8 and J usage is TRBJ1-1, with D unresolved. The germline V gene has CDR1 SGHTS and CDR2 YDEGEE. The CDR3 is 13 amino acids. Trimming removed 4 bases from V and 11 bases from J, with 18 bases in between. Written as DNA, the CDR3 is TGTGCCAGCAGCCCGACCAGCCATAGCTGGGCTTTCTTT. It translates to CASSPTSHSWAFF. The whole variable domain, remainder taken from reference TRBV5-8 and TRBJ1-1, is EAGVTQSPTHLIKTRGQQATLRCSPISGHTSVYWYQQALGLGLQFLLWYDEGEERNRGNFPPRFSGRQFPNYSSELNVNALELEDSALYLCASSPTSHSWAFFGQGTRLTVV.

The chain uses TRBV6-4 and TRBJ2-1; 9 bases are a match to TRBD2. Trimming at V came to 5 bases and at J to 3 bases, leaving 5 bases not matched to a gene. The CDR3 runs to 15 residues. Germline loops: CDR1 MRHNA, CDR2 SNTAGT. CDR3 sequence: CASSPSGGLYNEQFF. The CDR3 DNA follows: TGTGCCAGCAGTCCCAGCGGGGGGCTCTACAATGAGCAGTTCTTC.

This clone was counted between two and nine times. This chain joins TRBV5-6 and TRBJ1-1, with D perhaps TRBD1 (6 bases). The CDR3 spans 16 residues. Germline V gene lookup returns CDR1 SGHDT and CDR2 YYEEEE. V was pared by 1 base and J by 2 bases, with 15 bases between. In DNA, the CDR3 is TGTGCCAGCAGCTTGAATTGGGGGCGAAGCAACACTGAAGCTTTCTTT. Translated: CASSLNWGRSNTEAFF.

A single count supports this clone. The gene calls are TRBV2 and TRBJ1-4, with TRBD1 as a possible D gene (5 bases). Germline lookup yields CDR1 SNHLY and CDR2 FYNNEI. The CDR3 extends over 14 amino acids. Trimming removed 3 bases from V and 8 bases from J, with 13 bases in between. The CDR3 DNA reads TGTGCCAGCAGTGAGCAGGGAAAGGGAGAAAAACTGTTTTTT. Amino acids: CASSEQGKGEKLFF.

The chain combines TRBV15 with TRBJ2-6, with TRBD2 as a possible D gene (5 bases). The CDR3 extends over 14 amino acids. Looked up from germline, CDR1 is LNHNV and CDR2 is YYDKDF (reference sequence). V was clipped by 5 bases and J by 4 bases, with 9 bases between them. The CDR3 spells CATSGTGGANVLTF. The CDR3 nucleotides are TGTGCCACCAGCGGAACGGGGGGGGCCAACGTCCTGACTTTC.

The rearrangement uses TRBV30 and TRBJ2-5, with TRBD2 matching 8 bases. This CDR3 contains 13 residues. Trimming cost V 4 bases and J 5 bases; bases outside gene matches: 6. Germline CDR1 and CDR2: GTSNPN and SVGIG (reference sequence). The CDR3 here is CAWKRGSSETQYF. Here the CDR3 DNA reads TGTGCCTGGAAGCGGGGGTCTTCGGAGACCCAGTACTTC.

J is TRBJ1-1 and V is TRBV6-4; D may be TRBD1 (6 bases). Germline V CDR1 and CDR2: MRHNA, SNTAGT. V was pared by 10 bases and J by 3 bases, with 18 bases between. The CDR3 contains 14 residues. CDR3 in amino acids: CATRDTSRDTEAFF. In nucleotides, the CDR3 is TGTGCCACCCGGGACACCTCGAGGGACACTGAAGCTTTCTTT.

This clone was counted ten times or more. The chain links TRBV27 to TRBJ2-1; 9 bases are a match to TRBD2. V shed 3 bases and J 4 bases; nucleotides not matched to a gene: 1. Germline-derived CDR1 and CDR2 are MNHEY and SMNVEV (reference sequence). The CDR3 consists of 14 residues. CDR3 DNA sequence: TGTGCCAGCAGTTTTAGCGGGGGATACAATGAGCAGTTCTTC. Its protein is CASSFSGGYNEQFF.

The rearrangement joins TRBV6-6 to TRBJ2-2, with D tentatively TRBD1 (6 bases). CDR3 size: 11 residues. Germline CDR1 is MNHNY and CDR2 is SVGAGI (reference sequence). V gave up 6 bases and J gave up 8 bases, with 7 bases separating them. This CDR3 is CASRRGGELFF. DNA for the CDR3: TGTGCCAGCAGAAGGGGGGGGGAGCTGTTTTTT.

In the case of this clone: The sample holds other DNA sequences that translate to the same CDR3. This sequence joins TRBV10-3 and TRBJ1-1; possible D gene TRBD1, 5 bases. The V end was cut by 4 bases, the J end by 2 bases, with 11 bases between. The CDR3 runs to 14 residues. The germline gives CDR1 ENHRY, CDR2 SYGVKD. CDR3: CAISGGGSNTEAFF. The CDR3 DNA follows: TGTGCCATCAGTGGTGGGGGGTCTAACACTGAAGCTTTCTTT.

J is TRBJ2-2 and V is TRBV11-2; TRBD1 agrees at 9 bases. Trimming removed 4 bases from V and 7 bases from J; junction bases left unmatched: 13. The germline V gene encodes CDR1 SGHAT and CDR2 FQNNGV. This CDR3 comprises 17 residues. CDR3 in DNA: TGTGCCAGCAGCTCCCTTCGTGGGACAGGGCATGGCGGGGAGCTGTTTTTT. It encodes CASSSLRGTGHGGELFF.

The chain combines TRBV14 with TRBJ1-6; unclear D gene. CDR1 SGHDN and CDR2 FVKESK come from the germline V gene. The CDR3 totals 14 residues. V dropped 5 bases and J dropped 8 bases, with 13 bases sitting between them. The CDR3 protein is CASSTPLPDSPLHF. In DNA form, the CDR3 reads TGTGCCAGCAGCACCCCGCTACCGGATTCACCCCTCCACTTT.